The T cell receptor (beta chain) under discussion was sequenced for a study of T-cell memory formation after mild COVID-19. As for the study in general: TCR clustering was largely donor specific. Study results and caveats: The study found contracting CD4+ clones mainly in CM and EM and contracting CD8+ clones in EMRA.

This clonotype was counted only a few times. Its antigen is unknown. After removal of 5 bases from V and 4 bases from J, the junction contained 7 bases not matched to a gene. This CDR3 has 15 residues. Per germline, CDR1 SGHTA and CDR2 FQGTGA. Constant-segment primers were used for 5'RACE, and the resulting TCR alpha and TCR beta cDNA libraries carried sample barcodes and UMIs. TCRdb analysed the 5' RACE reads with MiXCR anew, one entry per CDR3 protein. The data contain a few hundred thousand distinct CDR3 sequences, more than 15% of them singletons. The TCR originated in a man between 18 and 29 years old who had mild COVID-19 (a few samples of this study predate the infection). Cell type and time point are not known. J is TRBJ2-5 and V is TRBV7-3; 10 bases match TRBD2. The sequencing input was PBMCs or a T cell subset sorted from them (not recorded which). CDR3 protein: CASSQGSGGPETQYF. In DNA form, the CDR3 reads TGTGCCAGCAGCCAGGGTAGCGGGGGGCCAGAGACCCAGTACTTC.